This TCR beta chain was observed in a study of blood T cell repertoires in COVID-19. Study-wide context: Samples taken during acute and convalescent COVID-19 were collected in the United States, Italy and Spain.

J gave up 4 bases and V 0 bases, and 1 base lay outside the gene matches. Germline V gene data show CDR1 as SGHRS and CDR2 as YFSETQ. This CDR3 has 14 residues. Here immunoSEQ multiplex PCR was the method, and the copy in TCRdb shows in-frame clones only, minus some. The data contain about 250,000 clones, 80% to 90% of them seen just once; the ten biggest clones take up more than 4%. Ages ranged from about 18 to 89 years, with residence in around 24 US areas. The rearrangement uses TRBV5-1 and TRBJ1-2; 9 bases are shared with TRBD1. The TCR was taken from a woman in her 30s who had recovered from COVID-19. The sample consisted of PBMCs or T cells enriched from blood (not recorded which). The CDR3 sequence is CASSLDRGPYGYTF. The DNA of the CDR3 is TGCGCCAGCAGCTTGGACAGGGGGCCCTATGGCTACACCTTC.